This T cell receptor beta chain was documented in a study of identical twins. Healthy Caucasians provided all donations. With template switching, a universal primer site was added, and the cDNA carried unique molecular identifiers. MiXCR was run by TCRdb on the 5' RACE reads, yielding one entry per CDR3 protein. The table lists fewer than 250,000 distinct CDR3 sequences, approximately 9% of them singletons. The CDR3 runs to 14 residues. Trimming took 5 bases from V and 7 from J, leaving 18 bases between them. Per germline, CDR1 MDHEN and CDR2 SYDVKM. The TCR originated in a woman between 18 and 30 years old in good health. The sequencing sample was made of memory (CD45RO+) T cells sorted from blood. The V call is TRBV28, the J call TRBJ2-7, with D possibly TRBD2 on 7 matching bases. CDR3 in DNA: TGTGCCAGCAGTCAAAACCTTAGGGGGGGGGAGCAGTACTTC. Its translation is CASSQNLRGGEQYF.